This T cell receptor (beta chain) was captured in a study of identifying expanded T cells in peripheral blood. Study-level points and caveats: Technical replicates showed around 1.1 changed clones; around 2 weeks approximately 16; four weeks 19. Clone count variance between roughly 2-week samples rose with total template count.

Germline CDR1 reads SGHDT; CDR2 reads YYEEEE. The ends were cut back, 0 bases at V and 2 bases at J, with 12 bases in the middle. The length of the CDR3 is 16 residues. Regarding this clone: Its antigen is not known.

No infections or other immune events were documented during collection. Clones were read by immunoSEQ multiplex PCR, and TCRdb kept only the in-frame ones, dropping some. In the table there are about 74,000 clones, just under 85% of which are singletons. The source material was blood. The source of this sequence is a person between 18 and 75 years old in good health. The V and J genes are TRBV5-6 and TRBJ1-5; maybe TRBD1 (6 bases). The DNA for the CDR3 is TGTGCCAGCAGCTTGGGAGCGAGGGGGGGCAATCAGCCCCAGCATTTT. It specifies CASSLGARGGNQPQHF.